This T cell receptor (beta chain) was identified during a study of neurological immune-mediated disorders. This CDR3 is 17 amino acids long. Germline V gene lookup returns CDR1 KGHSH and CDR2 LQKENI. V shed 3 bases, J shed 0 bases, and the junction held 8 bases outside the gene matches. TCRdb re-called the 5' RACE reads through MiXCR, storing one row per CDR3 protein. The repertoire consists of roughly 39,000 distinct CDR3 sequences, with nearly 5% occurring once and the leading ten covering roughly 9%. This clonotype was detected ten times or more. The receptor's source is a man younger than 35 in good health. The V gene is TRBV18, the J gene TRBJ2-7, with 10 bases aligning to TRBD2. Sequencing was done on a sample of CD4+ T cells from blood. The CDR3 sequence is CASSPGLAGDSSYEQYF. The CDR3 coding sequence is TGTGCCAGCTCACCGGGGCTAGCGGGGGACTCCTCCTACGAGCAGTACTTC.